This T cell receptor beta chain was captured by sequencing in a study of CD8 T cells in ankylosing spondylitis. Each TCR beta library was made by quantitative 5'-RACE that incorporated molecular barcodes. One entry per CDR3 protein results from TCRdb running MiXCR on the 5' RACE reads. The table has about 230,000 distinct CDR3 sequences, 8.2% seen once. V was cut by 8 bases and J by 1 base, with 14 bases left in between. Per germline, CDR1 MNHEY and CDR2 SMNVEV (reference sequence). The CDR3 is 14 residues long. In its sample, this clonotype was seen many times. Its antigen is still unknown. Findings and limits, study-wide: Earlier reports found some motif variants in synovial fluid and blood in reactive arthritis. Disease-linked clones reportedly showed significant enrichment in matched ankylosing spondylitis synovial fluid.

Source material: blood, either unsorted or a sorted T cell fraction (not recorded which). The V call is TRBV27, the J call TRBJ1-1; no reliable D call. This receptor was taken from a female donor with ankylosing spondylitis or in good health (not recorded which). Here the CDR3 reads CASGPLRANTEAFF. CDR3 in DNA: TGTGCCAGCGGGCCTTTGAGGGCGAACACTGAAGCTTTCTTT.